A single TCR beta chain is shown here with its context. Its cognate antigen is unknown. This record comes from a study of OX40 agonist ivuxolimab in advanced cancers. Some clones are missing from TCRdb's copy, which holds only in-frame ones; the method was immunoSEQ multiplex PCR. This sample has some 95,000 clones, with 80% to 90% found just once. Study observations and caveats: Some nonresponders likewise displayed low normalized T-cell clonal expansion.

This CDR3 spans 16 amino acids. This sequence originates from an adult with an advanced solid tumor such as melanoma, head and neck, liver or kidney cancer. Sequences were derived from CD4+ or CD8+ T cells sorted from blood, sampled in a trial of the OX40 agonist ivuxolimab. The V gene is TRBV1, the J gene TRBJ2-1. TRBV1 is assigned pseudogene status. In DNA, the CDR3 is TGCACCAGCAGCCCTTCCAGAGATAGCTCCTACAATGAGCAGTTCTTC. This gives the protein CTSSPSRDSSYNEQFF.